This T cell receptor (beta chain) emerged from a study of CD8 T cells in ankylosing spondylitis. The TCR beta libraries were generated through quantitative 5'-RACE incorporating molecular barcodes. MiXCR, run by TCRdb on the 5' RACE reads, gives a single entry per CDR3 protein. The sample records 150,000 or so distinct CDR3 sequences, around a third being singletons. Study conclusions and caveats: The study identified a TCR beta motif of under ten highly homologous variants that appeared characteristic of ankylosing spondylitis blood.

Worth noting for this clonotype: The target antigen is unknown.

With 4 bases removed from V and 1 base from J, the gap between germline ends came to 7 bases. Germline assignment: CDR1 DFQATT and CDR2 SNEGSKA (reference sequence). The CDR3 consists of 12 residues. This sequence was found in a male donor with ankylosing spondylitis. The sequencing input was synovial fluid, either unsorted or a sorted T cell fraction (not recorded which). The V call is TRBV20-1, the J call TRBJ2-5, with a possible D match to TRBD2 (5 bases). DNA of the CDR3: TGCAGTGCTATCCGGGGCCAAGAGACCCAGTACTTC. Its translation: CSAIRGQETQYF.